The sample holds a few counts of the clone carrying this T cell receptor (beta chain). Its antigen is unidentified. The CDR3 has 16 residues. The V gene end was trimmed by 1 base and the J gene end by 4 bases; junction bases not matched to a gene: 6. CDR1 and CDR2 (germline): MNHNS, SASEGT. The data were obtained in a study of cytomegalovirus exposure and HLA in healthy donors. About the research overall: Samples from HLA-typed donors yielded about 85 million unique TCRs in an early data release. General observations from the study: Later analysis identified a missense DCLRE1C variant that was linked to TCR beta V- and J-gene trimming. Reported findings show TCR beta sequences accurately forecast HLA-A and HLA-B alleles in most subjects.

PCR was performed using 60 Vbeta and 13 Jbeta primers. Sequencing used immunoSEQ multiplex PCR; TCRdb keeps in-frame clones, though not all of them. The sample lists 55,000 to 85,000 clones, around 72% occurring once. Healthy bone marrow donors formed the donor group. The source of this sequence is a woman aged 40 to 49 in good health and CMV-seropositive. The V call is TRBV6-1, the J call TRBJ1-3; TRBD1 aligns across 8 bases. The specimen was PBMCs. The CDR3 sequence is CASSEETGAGGNTIYF. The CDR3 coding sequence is TGTGCCAGCAGTGAAGAGACAGGGGCAGGAGGAAACACCATATATTTT.